Below, 18 T cell receptor beta chains from the same sample are listed, as sequenced in a study of OX40 agonist ivuxolimab in advanced cancers. Sequencing used immunoSEQ multiplex PCR; TCRdb keeps in-frame clones, though not all of them. The data show roughly 8,100 clones, with around 72% seen just once and 15% to 20% held by the top ten. The source was CD4+ or CD8+ T cells sorted from blood, collected in a trial of the OX40 agonist ivuxolimab. The receptors were sampled from an adult with an advanced solid tumor such as melanoma, head and neck, liver or kidney cancer.

This clone was seen a handful of times. The V gene is TRBV11-3, the J gene TRBJ2-2; a possible D gene is TRBD2 (5 bases). The CDR3 extends over 13 amino acids. The V end lost 6 bases, the J end lost 6 bases, and 11 bases lay between the germline ends. Germline V gene sequence: CDR1 SGHNT, CDR2 YENEEA. CDR3 sequence (DNA): TGTGCCAGCAGTCGGGGAGATGCCGGGGAGCTGTTTTTT. Translating it yields CASSRGDAGELFF.

The V call is TRBV6-5, the J call TRBJ1-2; the D gene is possibly TRBD1 (5 bases). CDR1 and CDR2 (germline): MNHEY, SVGAGI. V was shortened by 1 base and J by 5 bases, with 11 bases between the two germline ends. CDR3 size: 14 residues. CDR3 protein: CASSYWGGWYGYTF. The DNA of the CDR3 is TGTGCCAGCAGTTACTGGGGGGGGTGGTATGGCTACACCTTC.

The chain recombines TRBV5-4 with TRBJ2-1, with D unclear. V was cut by 2 bases and J by 1 base, with 10 bases left in between. Per germline, CDR1 SGHNT and CDR2 YYREEE (reference sequence). The CDR3 extends over 15 amino acids. The CDR3 loop reads CASSFPDGSYNEQFF. In DNA, the CDR3 is TGTGCCAGCAGCTTCCCGGACGGTTCCTACAATGAGCAGTTCTTC.

In its sample, this clone is large (0.1 to 1%). V is TRBV6-5 and J is TRBJ1-1, with D maybe TRBD1 (5 bases). Trimming took off 8 bases at V and 5 bases at J, with 18 bases between the two ends. Germline CDR1 and CDR2: MNHEY and SVGAGI. CDR3 length: 14 residues. The CDR3 protein is CASLSRGSRTEAFF. DNA for the CDR3: TGTGCCAGCCTCTCAAGGGGTTCTCGGACTGAAGCTTTCTTT.

This rearrangement joins TRBV6-5 to TRBJ2-5; 7 nucleotides agree with TRBD1. V lost 4 bases, J lost 4 bases, and 6 bases stayed unmatched. Germline CDR1 reads MNHEY; CDR2 reads SVGAGI. This CDR3 is built from 14 residues. CDR3 amino acids: CASSSYRGLETQYF. Written as DNA, the CDR3 is TGTGCCAGCAGTTCGTACAGGGGTCTAGAGACCCAGTACTTC.

The rearrangement links TRBV4-1 to TRBJ2-1; 12 nucleotides agree with TRBD2. Germline lookup yields CDR1 MGHRA and CDR2 YSYEKL. With 3 bases clipped from V and 8 bases from J, the junction kept 5 bases outside the gene matches. The CDR3 has 15 amino acids. Here the CDR3 reads CASSHPSGGADEQFF. The CDR3 DNA sequence: TGCGCCAGCAGCCACCCTAGCGGGGGGGCTGATGAGCAGTTCTTC.

V is TRBV5-4 and J is TRBJ2-2; the match to TRBD1 covers 12 bases. Germline V CDR1 and CDR2: SGHNT, YYREEE (reference sequence). J gave up 5 bases and V 0 bases, and 8 bases lay outside the gene matches. The CDR3 consists of 18 residues. CDR3 sequence: CASSLEGQGAPGTGELFF. The CDR3 DNA reads as TGTGCCAGCAGCTTGGAGGGACAGGGGGCACCGGGAACCGGGGAGCTGTTTTTT.

This clone has only a few counts. J is TRBJ2-7 and V is TRBV30; D not resolved. Germline loops: CDR1 GTSNPN, CDR2 SVGIG (reference sequence). Trimming took off 0 bases at V and 3 bases at J, with 6 bases between the two ends. This CDR3 spans 12 amino acids. The CDR3 sequence is CAWSVRFYEQYF. The CDR3 DNA follows: TGTGCCTGGAGTGTACGATTCTACGAGCAGTACTTC.

The chain recombines TRBV25-1 with TRBJ2-4; 11 positions match TRBD2. Germline values: CDR1 MGHDK, CDR2 SYGVNS. The CDR3 is 16 amino acids. V was pared by 3 bases and J by 6 bases, with 7 bases of the junction left unmatched. CDR3 amino acids: CASSDTSGGVINIQYF. The CDR3, as DNA: TGTGCCAGCAGTGACACTAGCGGGGGAGTAATAAACATTCAGTACTTC.

The V and J genes are TRBV4-3 and TRBJ1-5; D is unresolved. Trimming removed 0 bases from V and 3 bases from J, with 9 bases in between. CDR1 LGHNA and CDR2 YSLEER come from the germline V gene. The CDR3 spans 15 residues. The CDR3 coding sequence is TGCGCCAGCAGCCAAGACATAGGAGACAATCAGCCCCAGCATTTT. It encodes CASSQDIGDNQPQHF.

V and J are TRBV6-5 and TRBJ2-7, with D unresolved. Germline V gene data show CDR1 as MNHEY and CDR2 as SVGAGI. V was clipped by 2 bases and J by 3 bases, with 2 bases between them. CDR3 length equals 11 residues. In nucleotides, the CDR3 is TGTGCCAGCAGTTACGACTACGAGCAGTACTTC. It specifies CASSYDYEQYF.

The chain uses TRBV4-3 and TRBJ1-2; D is perhaps TRBD1 (5 bases). V was trimmed by 0 bases and J by 4 bases, leaving 15 bases between them. The CDR3 runs 16 residues. The germline CDR1 and CDR2 sequences are LGHNA and YSLEER. The CDR3 region is CASSQEESDSPYGYTF. The CDR3 DNA is TGCGCCAGCAGCCAAGAGGAATCCGACAGTCCCTATGGCTACACCTTC.

The rearrangement uses TRBV21-1 and TRBJ1-2; TRBD1, the D gene given by the table, was not confirmed from the DNA. TRBV21-1 has pseudogene status. The CDR3 covers 15 residues. In DNA, the CDR3 is TGTGCCAGCAGCAAACCGCTCCCAGGGGGTGATGGCTACACCTTC. It specifies CASSKPLPGGDGYTF.

Regarding this clone: This CDR3 is also generated by other DNA sequences in the sample. The genes are TRBV11-2 and TRBJ2-2; 11 positions agree with TRBD1. This CDR3 region has 17 residues. Germline CDR1 SGHAT, CDR2 FQNNGV. V lost 1 base to trimming and J lost 3 bases; unmatched junction nucleotides: 4. As DNA, the CDR3 is TGTGCCAGCAGCTTAGGGGGACAGGGGGTCTACACCGGGGAGCTGTTTTTT. As protein: CASSLGGQGVYTGELFF.

This clone has only a few counts. The rearrangement links TRBV7-9 to TRBJ1-5; D remains unclear. The germline V gene has CDR1 SEHNR and CDR2 FQNEAQ (reference sequence). The germline V and J ends were trimmed by 5 bases and 3 bases, with 11 bases remaining between them. The CDR3 spans 14 residues. CDR3 region: CASSDREDNQPQHF. Here the CDR3 DNA reads TGTGCCAGCAGCGACCGGGAGGACAATCAGCCCCAGCATTTT.

J is TRBJ2-1 and V is TRBV9; 9 nucleotides align to TRBD2. With 0 bases clipped from V and 8 bases from J, the junction kept 9 bases outside the gene matches. CDR3 size: 16 residues. Looked up from germline, CDR1 is SGDLS and CDR2 is YYNGEE. The DNA of the CDR3 is TGTGCCAGCAGCGTAGGAGGGAGCGGGGGGACGTATGAGCAGTTCTTC. This encodes CASSVGGSGGTYEQFF.

The sample holds a few counts of this clone. This chain joins TRBV9 and TRBJ1-1, with a weak D call TRBD1 (5 bases). The germline gives CDR1 SGDLS, CDR2 YYNGEE. V was cut by 7 bases and J by 1 base, with 14 bases left in between. The CDR3 extends over 14 amino acids. DNA of the CDR3: TGTGCCAGCGGCCTAGGGGTATCGAACACTGAAGCTTTCTTT. This encodes CASGLGVSNTEAFF.

V usage is TRBV7-9 and J usage is TRBJ2-1, with D unresolved. Germline V lookup: CDR1 SEHNR, CDR2 FQNEAQ (reference sequence). Between the trimmed V and J ends, which lost 7 bases and 1 base, there was a span of 5 bases. The CDR3 runs to 12 residues. The CDR3 coding sequence is TGTGCCAGCACCGGTTCCTACAATGAGCAGTTCTTC. It encodes CASTGSYNEQFF.